The T cell receptor (beta chain) under discussion was sequenced for a study of blood T cell repertoires in COVID-19. For the study at large: Spain, Italy and the United States supplied samples that represented acute and convalescent COVID-19. T cells, B-cell-depleted T cells, or PBMCs supplied cDNA or gDNA.

Original handling: Amplifying reference gene primers gave estimates of nucleated cell counts. Measured with immunoSEQ multiplex PCR; TCRdb has only the in-frame clones, and not every one. For V, J and clone size, that table is used; D and trimming come from the DNA. The sample yields approximately 190,000 clones, 82% seen once. Patients of the Seattle cohort, enrolled during active infection, were followed longitudinally. Germline assignment: CDR1 LNHDA and CDR2 SQIVND (reference sequence). This CDR3 contains 16 residues. The V end was cut by 1 base, the J end by 4 bases, with 14 bases between. The sample comprised peripheral blood. The rearrangement links TRBV19 to TRBJ2-1, with a possible D match to TRBD1 (6 bases). The receptor's source is a woman aged 55-70 years with COVID-19, enrolled during active disease. DNA for the CDR3: TGTGCCAGTAGTATAGGTCTGGGGGCAAGATACAATGAGCAGTTCTTC. Its protein is CASSIGLGARYNEQFF.